This T cell receptor (beta chain) was found in a study of blood T cell repertoires in COVID-19. This clone was counted once. In the authors' methods: Using reference gene primer amplification, nucleated cell counts were estimated. Data came from immunoSEQ multiplex PCR; TCRdb stores just in-frame clones and leaves some out. That table gives V, J and clone size, and the DNA gave D and trimming. The sample comprises 200,000 to 250,000 clones, approximately 87% of which are singletons, and roughly 2.2% rests with the top ten. This receptor was obtained from a woman aged 45-65 years with acute or convalescent COVID-19. Sequenced: peripheral blood.

DNA for the CDR3: TGCGCCAGCAGTCAATCGATGAGCTCCTACGAGCAGTACTTC. This sequence encodes CASSQSMSSYEQYF. The rearrangement joins TRBV23-1 to TRBJ2-7, with D uncertain. TRBV23-1 is classed as an ORF, of uncertain function. The V end lost 0 bases, the J end lost 0 bases, and 6 bases lay between the germline ends. The CDR3 runs 14 residues.